These T cell receptor beta chains were read from a single sample in a study of identical twins. TCRdb re-derived calls from the 5' RACE reads in MiXCR, one entry per CDR3 protein. The data show hundreds of thousands of distinct CDR3 sequences, 21% seen once. These data were also filed under a second study, of T cells expressing NK-cell markers.

Specimen: PBMCs. The receptors were gathered from a woman aged 18-30 years in good health. CDR3s include the opening cysteine and the closing phenylalanine or tryptophan. D genes are given only for firm matches. Clone size is not always given. Where it is, it says once, few, many or a class for expanded clones.

d_gene	abundance	v_gene	j_gene	CDR3aa	CDR3nt
NA	NA	TRBV5-1	TRBJ2-7	CASSLRVGYSYEQYF	TGCGCCAGCAGCTTGCGGGTGGGGTACTCCTACGAGCAGTACTTC
NA	NA	TRBV20-1	TRBJ2-7	CSGNHGPPSYEQYF	TGCAGTGGCAACCATGGGCCTCCCTCCTACGAGCAGTACTTC
TRBD2	few	TRBV5-1	TRBJ2-7	CASSLVGGRHSYEQYF	TGCGCCAGCAGCTTGGTCGGCGGGAGGCACTCCTACGAGCAGTACTTC
NA	few	TRBV2	TRBJ1-5	CASSGAGTSNQPQHF	TGTGCCAGCAGTGGGGCAGGGACGAGCAATCAGCCCCAGCATTTT
NA	few	TRBV11-2	TRBJ2-5	CASSLKQWNQETQYF	TGTGCCAGCAGCTTAAAACAGTGGAACCAAGAGACCCAGTACTTC
TRBD2	many	TRBV20-1	TRBJ2-1	CSAPGTSKYNEQFF	TGCAGTGCTCCCGGGACTAGCAAGTACAATGAGCAGTTCTTC
TRBD1	few	TRBV5-8	TRBJ2-5	CASSQRQGARRETQYF	TGTGCCAGCAGCCAACGACAGGGGGCTCGTCGAGAGACCCAGTACTTC
NA	NA	TRBV9	TRBJ2-5	CASSPRLGETQYF	TGTGCCAGCAGCCCGAGGCTGGGGGAGACCCAGTACTTC
NA	NA	TRBV5-1	TRBJ2-7	CASSGRLALVHF	TGCGCCAGCAGCGGTCGACTGGCGTTAGTGCACTTC
NA	NA	TRBV25-1	TRBJ2-7	CASSDIKGPIGQYF	TGTGCCAGCAGTGACATTAAAGGTCCGATTGGGCAGTACTTC
TRBD1	few	TRBV12-3/TRBV12-4	TRBJ2-1	CASSSPRDRAYREQFF	TGTGCCAGCAGTTCCCCCCGGGACAGGGCGTACCGTGAGCAGTTCTTC
NA	few	TRBV27	TRBJ2-7	CASSFYRDINYEQYF	TGTGCCAGCAGTTTTTATAGGGACATAAACTACGAGCAGTACTTC
NA	many	TRBV12-3/TRBV12-4	TRBJ1-2	CASSLGRIYGYTF	TGTGCCAGCAGTTTGGGACGGATCTATGGCTACACCTTC
TRBD2	NA	TRBV18	TRBJ2-1	CASSLQRDGSNEQFF	TGTGCCAGCTCACTACAGCGGGACGGCTCCAATGAGCAGTTCTTC
NA	once	TRBV27	TRBJ2-7	CASSLSRQDLGEQYF	TGTGCCAGCAGTTTATCCCGACAAGACTTGGGCGAGCAGTACTTC
TRBD2	NA	TRBV12-3/TRBV12-4	TRBJ2-2	CASSPSSGVGELFF	TGTGCCAGCAGTCCCTCTAGCGGCGTCGGGGAGCTGTTTTTT
TRBD2	few	TRBV9	TRBJ2-1	CASSVDSGIGGEQFF	TGTGCCAGCAGCGTAGATAGCGGGATTGGGGGTGAGCAGTTCTTC
TRBD2	few	TRBV7-9	TRBJ2-7	CASSPQTSGAYEQYF	TGTGCCAGCAGCCCCCAGACTAGCGGGGCTTACGAGCAGTACTTC
TRBD1	few	TRBV20-1	TRBJ2-7	CSARNRGLNYEQYF	TGCAGTGCTCGAAACAGGGGGTTAAACTACGAGCAGTACTTC
TRBD2	few	TRBV7-2	TRBJ2-7	CASSLDGTSGRSQYF	TGTGCCAGCAGCTTAGACGGGACTAGCGGGAGGAGTCAGTACTTC
TRBD1	NA	TRBV7-9	TRBJ1-4	CASSLRGQGFEKLFF	TGTGCCAGCAGCTTAAGGGGACAGGGGTTTGAAAAACTGTTTTTT
NA	once	TRBV20-1	TRBJ2-5	CSAISFGAKPGTQCF	TGCAGTGCTATAAGTTTTGGGGCCAAACCGGGGACCCAGTGCTTC
NA	few	TRBV12-3/TRBV12-4	TRBJ1-5	CASRQDSINQPQHF	TGTGCCAGCAGACAGGACAGCATCAATCAGCCCCAGCATTTT
NA	few	TRBV9	TRBJ2-7	CASSAALLGSYEQYF	TGTGCCAGCAGCGCCGCCTTACTAGGCTCCTACGAGCAGTACTTC
NA	many	TRBV6-2/TRBV6-3	TRBJ2-3	CASSLAETDTQYF	TGTGCCAGCAGTTTGGCCGAGACAGATACGCAGTATTTT
NA	many	TRBV5-6	TRBJ2-7	CASRLKKRPSYEQYF	TGTGCCAGCAGGTTAAAGAAGCGCCCGTCCTACGAGCAGTACTTC
NA	NA	TRBV2	TRBJ2-2	CASMPLASGELFF	TGTGCCAGCATGCCCCTAGCTTCCGGGGAGCTGTTTTTT
NA	NA	TRBV24-1	TRBJ2-3	CATSDLRDHHPDTQYF	TGTGCCACCAGTGATTTGCGGGACCACCATCCAGATACGCAGTATTTT
NA	many	TRBV25-1	TRBJ2-7	CASSEAQGPYF	TGTGCCAGCAGTGAAGCGCAGGGCCCGTACTTC
TRBD1	NA	TRBV6-5	TRBJ2-2	CASSYQGARTGELFF	TGTGCCAGCAGTTATCAGGGGGCGCGCACCGGGGAGCTGTTTTTT